This T cell receptor (beta chain) stems from a study of CD8 T cell repertoires and HIV-1 epitope variants (TCRdb year 2020). For context, the study as a whole: In separate culture wells, T cells were stimulated with each of twenty-five peptides that represented autologous and known Gag and Nef epitope variants. Control conditions included a CMV, EBV and flu peptide pool, the Ebola AY9 epitope as negative control, and a no-peptide well. Tested epitopes included three Gag epitope families and Nef HW9 and YT9. T cells were enriched using the EasySep Human T Cell Enrichment Kit and were co-cultured with equal numbers of autologous T cell-negative cells serving as antigen-presenting cells. Cultures were maintained for 10 days in IMDM with gentamicin, and half-media changes adding IL-2, IL-7 and IL-15 were performed on days 3 and 7. A 1M T cell aliquot was kept as an uncultured baseline condition, separate from the roughly 80 T cell cultures. Running each culture condition in triplicate, except for one peptide done in duplicate, gave a total of more than 70 T cell cultures.

The EasySep Human CD8+ T Cell Enrichment Kit was used on day 10 to isolate CD8+ T cells from every culture. As regards this clone: No antigen is known for it. No clone much larger than this one lies a single base away; base qualities are absent.

Sequencing of TCR beta CDR3 regions was performed at survey depth on the immunoSEQ platform. The QIAamp DNA micro kit was used to extract genomic DNA from every cultured and uncultured CD8+ T cell population. The paper's processing steps were these. Any sample with under 5,000 productive reads was excluded, and this exclusion removed about 7% of the roughly 75 cultures stimulated with HIV peptides. Sequences were trimmed to CDR3 by a MANAFEST web app, and nonproductive sequences, CDR3s under 5 amino acids, and sequences not starting with C or ending with F/W were removed. To count as antigen-specific, a clonotype had to be expanded in at least 2 of 3 replicates compared with the no-peptide control at FDR 0.01, and only within one epitope family. A frequency at least fivefold higher than in wells stimulated with peptides from other epitope families was additionally required for specific clonotypes. In its TCRdb copy, this immuneACCESS table keeps in-frame sequences only and misses some clones. Where compared with another copy, unresolved V genes explain less than half of these, and the others have no known cause. Clone size and the V and J calls come from that table; the DNA yielded D and trimming. Recorded for this sample are 6,000 to 7,000 clones; 60% to 75% of them occurred a single time. The ten top clones hold around two fifths of the sample.

V drops 5 bases and J drops 0 bases, leaving 10 bases in between. CDR1 SEHNR and CDR2 FQNEAQ are derived from the germline V gene (reference sequence). The CDR3 numbers 15 residues from cysteine through phenylalanine. The retained sequence is limited to the CDR3, 45 bases, with the frame set at the first base. What the study reported, not specific to this receptor: The assay could identify only TCR beta chains and pointed to proliferation in response to antigen, not to T cell function or cytokine profile. Roughly 5 clonotypes recognized the Nef KF9 family and one clonotype recognized the HW9 family, while no responses to the TAALDMSHF plasma variant were seen. About ten antigen-specific TCR beta clonotypes were identified, of which more than five appeared to be cross-reactive for autologous or known escape epitope variants.

The specimen was cultured CD8+ T cells derived from PBMCs. The rearranged chain carries TRBV7-9 and TRBJ2-2; the D gene remains uncertain. This receptor was obtained from a male donor with HIV. The DNA reads TGTGCCAGCAGCCCAGCAGAAGCGAACACCGGGGAGCTGTTTTTT. It codes for CASSPAEANTGELFF.